What follows are 6 T cell receptor beta chains derived from one specimen sequenced in a study of shared clonotypes between healthy human individuals. Profiled with immunoSEQ multiplex PCR; TCRdb holds only in-frame clones, not every one. Here the sample spans about 2.3 million clones, approximately 90% being singletons. The sample was naive CD4+ T cells from PBMCs. Subset given: CD45RA+ positively selected. Source of these receptors: a man aged 18 to 29 in good health. Some clones in this sample may be carry-over from other donors' samples.

The chain recombines TRBV2 with TRBJ2-3, with D unclear. The CDR3 contains 14 residues. The ends were cut back, 6 bases at V and 2 bases at J, with 12 bases in the middle. The germline gives CDR1 SNHLY, CDR2 FYNNEI. The CDR3 loop reads CASRTYSSTDTQYF. DNA for the CDR3: TGTGCCAGCAGAACATACTCCTCCACAGATACGCAGTATTTT.

The rearrangement uses TRBV4-3 and TRBJ2-3; 10 bases align to TRBD2. V gave up 3 bases and J gave up 1 base; unmatched junction bases: 7. This CDR3 has 17 amino acids. Germline-derived CDR1 and CDR2 are LGHNA and YSLEER. The CDR3 spells CASSQGSGRSGTDTQYF. CDR3 in DNA: TGCGCCAGCAGCCAGGGTAGCGGGAGGTCGGGCACAGATACGCAGTATTTT.

The sample holds one count of this clone. The J gene is TRBJ1-2, the V gene TRBV14; D may be TRBD1 (5 bases). Looked up from germline, CDR1 is SGHDN and CDR2 is FVKESK. CDR3 length: 15 residues. V was trimmed by 4 bases and J by 8 bases, leaving 20 bases between them. CDR3 sequence: CASSPKWGRVVGYTF. DNA for the CDR3: TGTGCCAGCAGCCCCAAATGGGGCAGGGTTGTCGGCTACACCTTC.

About this clone: The sample holds other DNA sequences that translate to the same CDR3. This chain uses TRBV29-1 with TRBJ2-5; D gene ambiguous. This CDR3 contains 13 residues. V lost 4 bases, J lost 2 bases, and 11 bases lay in between. Germline CDR1 and CDR2: SQVTM and ANQGSEA. In DNA form, the CDR3 reads TGCAGCGTTGGGCTCCTTCTTCAAGAGACCCAGTACTTC. Translating gives CSVGLLLQETQYF.

The chain is built from TRBV14 and TRBJ1-1; 8 bases are shared with TRBD1. Germline values: CDR1 SGHDN, CDR2 FVKESK. V shed 4 bases, J shed 0 bases, and the junction held 7 bases outside the gene matches. The CDR3 totals 16 residues. The CDR3 region is CASSPDRASMNTEAFF. The CDR3 coding sequence is TGTGCCAGCAGCCCGGACAGGGCAAGCATGAACACTGAAGCTTTCTTT.

On this clone: Other nucleotide sequences from this sample produce the same CDR3. The chain carries TRBV19 and TRBJ2-7; 9 bases are shared with TRBD1. Losses at the gene ends were 8 bases for V and 2 bases for J; bases not matched to a gene: 1. The CDR3 has 12 residues. Germline values: CDR1 LNHDA, CDR2 SQIVND (reference sequence). The CDR3 nucleotides are TGTGCCAGTGGGGACAGGGCCTACGAGCAGTACTTC. This encodes CASGDRAYEQYF.